Below are 30 T cell receptor beta chains sequenced from a single sample in a study of shared clonotypes between healthy human individuals. Profiling relied on immunoSEQ multiplex PCR, and the TCRdb table lists in-frame clones only, not all of them. This sample has roughly 660,000 clones; less than 95% occur once, and the top ten carry 34%. Sample: memory CD8+ T cells from PBMCs. Documented subset: CD45RO+ cells pooled with CCR7-negative TemRA cells. The receptors were gathered from a young man in good health. Some clones in this sample may be carry-over from other donors' samples.

The chain joins TRBV7-2 to TRBJ2-1, with 7 nucleotides matching TRBD1. Germline lookup yields CDR1 SGHTA and CDR2 FQGNSA. The CDR3 has 13 residues. The J segment lost 7 bases and the V segment lost 5 bases, leaving 5 bases of the junction unmatched. CDR3 bases: TGTGCCAGCAGCCTTATCAGGGGGAATGAGCAGTTCTTC. Translation gives CASSLIRGNEQFF. Drawing the rest from reference TRBV7-2 and TRBJ2-1, the complete variable domain is GAGVSQSPSNKVTEKGKDVELRCDPISGHTALYWYRQSLGQGLEFLIYFQGNSAPDKSGLPSDRFSAERTGGSVSTLTIQRTQQEDSAVYLCASSLIRGNEQFFGPGTRLTVL.

The genes are TRBV4-1 and TRBJ1-1; possible D gene TRBD1, 6 bases. Germline V lookup: CDR1 MGHRA, CDR2 YSYEKL. V lost 1 base to trimming and J lost 6 bases, with 12 bases between them. The CDR3 totals 14 residues. Here the CDR3 reads CASSQARGGAEAFF. CDR3 coding DNA: TGCGCCAGCAGCCAAGCCCGAGGGGGGGCTGAAGCTTTCTTT.

This chain joins TRBV25-1 and TRBJ2-2, with D perhaps TRBD1 (5 bases). V lost 6 bases and J lost 8, with 19 bases in between. The CDR3 contains 15 residues. In germline, CDR1 is MGHDK, CDR2 SYGVNS. The CDR3 region is CASSLGTGYPGELFF. The CDR3 bases are TGTGCCAGCAGCCTCGGAACAGGCTACCCTGGGGAGCTGTTTTTT. Full variable domain (rest looked up from reference TRBV25-1 and TRBJ2-2): EADIYQTPRYLVIGTGKKITLECSQTMGHDKMYWYQQDPGMELHLIHYSYGVNSTEKGDLSSESTVSRIRTEHFPLTLESARPSHTSQYLCASSLGTGYPGELFFGEGSRLTVL.

The gene calls are TRBV4-3 and TRBJ1-1; D is uncertain. The CDR3 totals 15 residues. V lost 0 bases and J 1 base, leaving 9 bases between the germline ends. Per the germline V gene, CDR1 is LGHNA and CDR2 is YSLEER. CDR3 protein: CASSQDRLRNTEAFF. The DNA of the CDR3 is TGCGCCAGCAGCCAAGATCGGCTCAGGAACACTGAAGCTTTCTTT.

The chain recombines TRBV2 with TRBJ2-1, with 7 positions matching TRBD1. The CDR3 loop spans 16 amino acids. CDR1 SNHLY and CDR2 FYNNEI come from the germline V gene. V was clipped by 2 bases and J by 0 bases; unmatched bases: 4. The chain's CDR3 is CASSERDRPSYNEQFF. DNA of the CDR3: TGTGCCAGCAGTGAAAGGGACAGACCCTCCTACAATGAGCAGTTCTTC.

This clone appeared once. V usage is TRBV5-4 and J usage is TRBJ2-1, with D perhaps matching TRBD2 (5 bases). Germline V lookup: CDR1 SGHNT, CDR2 YYREEE (reference sequence). The length of the CDR3 is 13 residues. Trimming shortened V by 4 bases and J by 6 bases, and 11 bases separated the two germline ends. CDR3: CASSPPGGNEQFF. CDR3 bases: TGTGCCAGCAGCCCCCCTGGAGGCAATGAGCAGTTCTTC.

This sequence joins TRBV6-5 and TRBJ2-5, with 7 bases aligning to TRBD1. From germline, CDR1 is MNHEY and CDR2 SVGAGI. V was clipped by 4 bases and J by 1 base; unmatched bases: 3. The CDR3 loop spans 14 amino acids. This CDR3 is CASSSTGPQETQYF. The DNA of the CDR3 is TGTGCCAGCAGTTCGACAGGGCCCCAAGAGACCCAGTACTTC.

The chain links TRBV9 to TRBJ1-1; D ambiguous. CDR3 length: 13 amino acids. V lost 7 bases, J lost 5 bases, and 15 bases lay in between. CDR1 and CDR2 from the germline V gene are SGDLS and YYNGEE. In nucleotides, the CDR3 is TGTGCCAGCGGAAAAGCAGGAGCGACTGAAGCTTTCTTT. Encoded protein: CASGKAGATEAFF.

The genes are TRBV19 and TRBJ2-2; no clear D gene. From germline, CDR1 is LNHDA and CDR2 SQIVND (reference sequence). The V and J ends lost 2 bases and 4 bases respectively, with 8 bases between them. This CDR3 has 14 amino acids. The DNA of the CDR3 is TGTGCCAGTAGTATACCAGGCACCACCGGGGAGCTGTTTTTT. Amino acids: CASSIPGTTGELFF.

This rearrangement joins TRBV9 to TRBJ2-7; D is uncertain. Trimming removed 0 bases from V and 3 bases from J, with 10 bases in between. CDR3 length equals 14 residues. Germline assignment: CDR1 SGDLS and CDR2 YYNGEE. The CDR3 loop reads CASSVESHLYEQYF. In nucleotides, the CDR3 is TGTGCCAGCAGCGTAGAGTCCCATCTCTACGAGCAGTACTTC.

The rearrangement links TRBV28 to TRBJ2-1; D is perhaps TRBD1 or TRBD2 (5 bases each). Germline CDR1 and CDR2: MDHEN and SYDVKM. The length of the CDR3 is 14 residues. The V end lost 6 bases, the J end lost 6 bases, and 15 bases lay between the germline ends. CDR3 sequence: CASSFWGSTNEQFF. The CDR3 DNA reads TGTGCCAGCAGCTTCTGGGGGAGCACCAATGAGCAGTTCTTC. The full variable domain, in which reference TRBV28 and TRBJ2-1 provide the parts outside the CDR3, is DVKVTQSSRYLVKRTGEKVFLECVQDMDHENMFWYRQDPGLGLRLIYFSYDVKMKEKGDIPEGYSVSREKKERFSLILESASTNQTSMYLCASSFWGSTNEQFFGPGTRLTVL.

The chain carries TRBV2 and TRBJ2-1; the match to TRBD2 covers 11 bases. This CDR3 is 16 amino acids long. CDR1 and CDR2 from the germline V gene are SNHLY and FYNNEI. Unmatched junction bases numbered 7, after V lost 0 bases and J lost 9 bases. CDR3 in amino acids: CASSEALAGGPSEQFF. The CDR3 coding sequence is TGTGCCAGCAGTGAAGCATTAGCGGGAGGGCCCAGTGAGCAGTTCTTC.

This clone was observed a handful of times. The CDR3 bases are TGTGCCAGCAGTTTATCGCCAGACAACGGCTACACCTTC. Residues: CASSLSPDNGYTF. The chain is built from TRBV27 and TRBJ1-2; D is unclear. Germline-derived CDR1 and CDR2 are MNHEY and SMNVEV (reference sequence). The CDR3 covers 13 residues. V shed 0 bases and J shed 8 bases, with 10 bases lying between them.

V usage is TRBV28 and J usage is TRBJ2-2; a possible D gene is TRBD1 (5 bases). The CDR3 is 14 amino acids. V dropped 3 bases and J dropped 6 bases, with 11 bases sitting between them. The germline gives CDR1 MDHEN, CDR2 SYDVKM. CDR3 protein: CASSFRRQPGELFF. CDR3 sequence (DNA): TGTGCCAGCAGTTTTCGGCGACAGCCCGGGGAGCTGTTTTTT. The whole variable domain, filled in from reference TRBV28 and TRBJ2-2, reads DVKVTQSSRYLVKRTGEKVFLECVQDMDHENMFWYRQDPGLGLRLIYFSYDVKMKEKGDIPEGYSVSREKKERFSLILESASTNQTSMYLCASSFRRQPGELFFGEGSRLTVL.

This rearrangement joins TRBV12-5 to TRBJ2-3; D tentatively reads TRBD1 or TRBD2 (6 bases each). V was clipped by 3 bases and J by 0 bases, with 13 bases between them. Germline V CDR1 and CDR2: LGHNT, FRNRAP. This CDR3 spans 16 amino acids. CDR3 sequence reads: CASGFLEGGSTDTQYF. Written as DNA, the CDR3 is TGTGCTAGTGGTTTCCTGGAGGGGGGAAGCACAGATACGCAGTATTTT. The variable domain in full, completed from reference TRBV12-5 and TRBJ2-3, reads DARVTQTPRHKVTEMGQEVTMRCQPILGHNTVFWYRQTMMQGLELLAYFRNRAPLDDSGMPKDRFSAEMPDATLATLKIQPSEPRDSAVYFCASGFLEGGSTDTQYFGPGTRLTVL.

This clone was observed a few times. The J gene is TRBJ2-7, the V gene TRBV5-6, with D possibly TRBD1 on 8 matching bases. Per the germline V gene, CDR1 is SGHDT and CDR2 is YYEEEE. CDR3 length equals 15 residues. Trimming removed 3 bases from V and 2 bases from J, with 15 bases in between. The CDR3 DNA sequence: TGTGCCAGCAGCTCTTACAGGGGGGGTACCTACGAGCAGTACTTC. Protein product: CASSSYRGGTYEQYF.

This chain links TRBV28 with TRBJ1-1; the D is unclear. Germline lookup yields CDR1 MDHEN and CDR2 SYDVKM. The CDR3 spans 14 residues. The V gene lost 1 base and the J gene lost 11 bases, with 17 bases spanning the gap. CDR3 DNA sequence: TGTGCCAGCAGTTTATATAGTGACCTTCGTTCGGCTTTCTTT. Translating gives CASSLYSDLRSAFF.

The chain recombines TRBV5-5 with TRBJ2-5, with 7 bases identical to TRBD2. The CDR3 spans 14 residues. V gave up 2 bases and J gave up 5 bases; unmatched junction bases: 6. Germline V gene data show CDR1 as SGHKS and CDR2 as YYEKEE (reference sequence). In nucleotides, the CDR3 is TGTGCCAGCAGCTTCTTCCTCGGGGGGGAGACCCAGTACTTC. It encodes CASSFFLGGETQYF.

V gene TRBV6-5 combines with J gene TRBJ2-1; D call uncertain. The V gene lost 2 bases and the J gene lost 6 bases, with 11 bases spanning the gap. Germline CDR1 reads MNHEY; CDR2 reads SVGAGI. The CDR3 contains 14 residues. CDR3 DNA sequence: TGTGCCAGCAGTTACACCTACTCAAGCAATGAGCAGTTCTTC. Amino acid sequence: CASSYTYSSNEQFF.

In its sample, this clone was seen a few times. This rearrangement joins TRBV11-2 to TRBJ2-7, with D uncertain. Germline values: CDR1 SGHAT, CDR2 FQNNGV. The CDR3 contains 14 residues. The V end was cut by 5 bases, the J end by 5 bases, with 16 bases between. The CDR3 DNA follows: TGTGCCAGCAGCGCCTCCCCGGCGGTGAACGAGCAGTACTTC. This gives the protein CASSASPAVNEQYF.

The chain combines TRBV7-9 with TRBJ1-4; 7 bases fit TRBD1. The V gene end was trimmed by 2 bases and the J gene end by 8 bases; junction bases not matched to a gene: 8. Germline CDR1 SEHNR, CDR2 FQNEAQ (reference sequence). This CDR3 is 15 amino acids long. The CDR3, as DNA: TGTGCCAGCAGCTTACGACAGGGAAGGTTGGAAAAACTGTTTTTT. Translation: CASSLRQGRLEKLFF.

The V gene is TRBV4-3, the J gene TRBJ2-7; D call uncertain. V was cut by 1 base and J by 5 bases, with 12 bases left in between. The germline CDR1 and CDR2 sequences are LGHNA and YSLEER. This CDR3 comprises 14 residues. This chain's CDR3 is CASSQAGPGDEQYF. As DNA, the CDR3 is TGCGCCAGCAGCCAAGCGGGCCCGGGCGACGAGCAGTACTTC.

The chain uses TRBV9 and TRBJ2-2; 9 bases align to TRBD1. CDR1 and CDR2 (germline): SGDLS, YYNGEE. The CDR3 consists of 16 residues. Losses at the gene ends were 3 bases for V and 2 bases for J; bases not matched to a gene: 5. CDR3 sequence: CASSAPGQGNTGELFF. The CDR3 coding sequence is TGTGCCAGCAGCGCTCCGGGACAGGGCAACACCGGGGAGCTGTTTTTT.

The chain combines TRBV5-6 with TRBJ1-1, with D hard to call. Germline values: CDR1 SGHDT, CDR2 YYEEEE. Trimming cost V 0 bases and J 6 bases, with 6 bases left between them. This CDR3 contains 12 residues. The CDR3 loop is CASSLVGSEAFF. Written as DNA, the CDR3 is TGTGCCAGCAGCTTGGTAGGGTCTGAAGCTTTCTTT.

This chain connects TRBV4-1 to TRBJ2-5; either TRBD1 or TRBD2 may supply D (5 bases each). The V end was cut by 0 bases, the J end by 2 bases, with 13 bases between. This CDR3 is 16 amino acids long. CDR1 is MGHRA and CDR2 is YSYEKL in the germline V gene. CDR3 amino acids: CASSQDLGTVQETQYF. The CDR3 nucleotides are TGCGCCAGCAGCCAAGATCTCGGGACGGTACAAGAGACCCAGTACTTC.

This clone was counted between two and nine times. The gene calls are TRBV9 and TRBJ1-2; D ambiguous. CDR1 SGDLS and CDR2 YYNGEE come from the germline V gene. The CDR3 loop spans 13 amino acids. V was shortened by 3 bases and J by 4 bases, with 10 bases between the two germline ends. The CDR3 loop reads CASSAVTSYGYTF. The CDR3 nucleotides read TGTGCCAGCAGCGCAGTGACATCCTATGGCTACACCTTC.

The chain joins TRBV5-1 to TRBJ1-2; D might be TRBD1 (5 bases). The CDR3 loop spans 17 amino acids. V was pared by 0 bases and J by 5 bases, with 20 bases between. Germline V lookup: CDR1 SGHRS, CDR2 YFSETQ. The chain's CDR3 is CASSLGASTRDGYGYTF. CDR3 nucleotide sequence: TGCGCCAGCAGCTTGGGAGCGTCTACCAGGGACGGTTATGGCTACACCTTC.

V gene TRBV7-9 combines with J gene TRBJ2-1; D is possibly TRBD1 or TRBD2 (5 bases each). V shed 4 bases and J shed 5 bases, with 15 bases lying between them. The CDR3 runs to 15 residues. Germline CDR1 is SEHNR and CDR2 is FQNEAQ (reference sequence). CDR3 amino acids: CASSSPRDVNNEQFF. Here the CDR3 DNA reads TGTGCCAGCAGCTCGCCACGGGACGTAAACAATGAGCAGTTCTTC.

The chain carries TRBV4-1 and TRBJ2-5; D is uncertain. Germline V gene data show CDR1 as MGHRA and CDR2 as YSYEKL. The CDR3 spans 15 residues. Deletions cut 4 bases from V and 1 base from J, with 13 bases between. CDR3 sequence reads: CASSPSVRSQETQYF. The CDR3 bases are TGCGCCAGCAGCCCGAGCGTGCGGTCCCAAGAGACCCAGTACTTC.

The rearrangement uses TRBV6-5 and TRBJ2-1; D ambiguous. Trimming removed 4 bases from V and 5 bases from J, with 15 bases in between. The CDR3 loop spans 15 amino acids. Germline CDR1 is MNHEY and CDR2 is SVGAGI. CDR3 in DNA: TGTGCCAGCAGTTCCCCCGAGACTTGGGACAATGAGCAGTTCTTC. The encoded protein is CASSSPETWDNEQFF.